This T cell receptor (beta chain) derives from a study of cytomegalovirus exposure and HLA in healthy donors. Whole-study context: Of more than 350 genotyped donors, roughly 80% clustered with self-reported Caucasian donors. Study conclusions and caveats: As confirmed in vitro, three CMV-associated chains were specific for CMV antigens. An analysis was carried out at a later point. It showed that HLA-associated TCR beta chains were more clonally expanded than equally common non-associated chains.

PCR used 60 Vbeta primers and 13 Jbeta primers. Clones were sequenced by immunoSEQ multiplex PCR, and TCRdb holds only the in-frame ones, with some missing. The table shows under 200,000 clones, with roughly three quarters occurring only once. Donors counted as nominally healthy when sampled, yet unrecorded immune exposures were likely. The CDR3 spans 17 residues. Per germline, CDR1 SGHTA and CDR2 FQGNSA. Trimming cost V 7 bases and J 4 bases; bases outside gene matches: 14. Details on this clone: What it binds is unknown.

This TCR derives from a male donor in good health and CMV-seropositive. The material sequenced was PBMCs. This chain joins TRBV7-2 and TRBJ2-3; 10 nucleotides line up with TRBD2. CDR3: CASTPRGSGGWADTQYF. The CDR3 DNA reads TGTGCCAGCACCCCAAGGGGTAGCGGGGGGTGGGCAGATACGCAGTATTTT.